This T cell receptor beta chain was retrieved from a study of blood T cells in healthy people across ages (dated by TCRdb to the mid-2010s). Regarding the complete study: In model experiments, template switching captured roughly one uniquely barcoded TCR beta cDNA molecule for every two T cells. Age-related changes in TCR beta repertoire diversity were measured in the study by deep sequencing normalized with unique cDNA molecular identifiers. The donors were split into four age groups: young (average 16 years), middle-aged (roughly 40), aged (approximately 59) and long-lived (approximately 89). To avoid experimental bias, donors of different ages were distributed randomly across sequencing lanes. Using the same blood draw, the study looked at two additional independent replicas of 1 million unique cDNA reads for two donors, one aged 18 to 30 and the other aged 80 or older.

The junction carries 7 bases between V and J, which are trimmed by 5 bases and 1 base respectively. CDR1 and CDR2, per the germline V gene, are MDHEN and SYDVKM. The CDR3 holds 13 amino acids from the cysteine to the phenylalanine. CDR3 DNA only is kept here, 39 bases in frame from base 1. This clonotype was observed many times. Its binding antigen is unknown. The record has no base qualities; no much larger clone is one base away. Systemically healthy Caucasian individuals from Russia, some 38 in total and aged roughly 6 to 100 years, were included as donors. Each donor gave ten milliliters of peripheral blood, drawn into EDTA-treated Vacutainer tubes. PBMCs were isolated by Ficoll-Paque density-gradient centrifugation, with at least 6 million obtained per sample. Trizol reagent was used to extract total RNA from PBMCs, with at least 6 micrograms per sample. Naive CD45RAhigh/CD27high T cell percentages were measured by flow cytometry on a PBMC aliquot from every donor.

Library construction relied on 5' RACE. The reads were generated on an Illumina HiSeq 2500. The second PCR ran for roughly 7 to 12 cycles and used a J-beta primer mix along with a sample-barcoded 5' primer. A unique molecular identifier was introduced onto each TCR beta cDNA molecule by a template-switch 5' adaptor carrying 12 random nucleotides. At least 2.5 million CDR3-containing paired-end reads were obtained from each sample. First-strand cDNA synthesis was performed from all RNA using the Mint cDNA synthesis kit, with priming by a TRBC-specific oligonucleotide. Following uracil-DNA glycosylase treatment, a first 18-cycle PCR with universal primers M1SS and BC2_uni_R was performed on all cDNA. The original pipeline was this. Each sample was normalized by randomly selecting 1 million high-quality reads, each carrying a distinct molecular identifier. Instead of being binned into consensus sequences, reads that shared molecular identifiers were thrown out. MiTCR, set to a Q25 quality threshold and the strictest error-elimination algorithm, was used for CDR3 identification, clonotype clustering and error correction. Lower-bound total TCR beta diversity was estimated with a nonparametric unseen species model using Euler transformation. Clones were called with MiXCR by TCRdb after fastp trimmed the public reads at Q25, and only in-frame beta chains were retained. For every CDR3 protein sequence, its rows merge into one entry that carries the most common genes and DNA. Here the V and J calls rest on TCRdb's processing, not on the authors' analysis. Counted in this sample were hundreds of thousands of distinct CDR3 sequences; under 25% of them appeared once. The ten largest clones capture roughly 3.6% of the sample.

Broad study findings and their caveats: Compared with the aged group, more naive CD4+ T cells, fewer expanded clones and increased TCR diversity were shown by the long-lived group, suggesting age selection. As age increased, observed TCR beta diversity per million T cells dropped in a roughly linear way, and a significant reduction was already evident by age about 36. Estimates of total diversity based on one million sequenced T cells were regarded as lower bounds and as underestimates. Because profiling used bulk unsorted PBMCs, naive and antigen-experienced compartments could not be compared conclusively. The percentage of naive T cells measured by flow cytometry correlated strongly with observed TCR beta diversity. Because the CMV infection status of the donors was unknown, age-related changes in expanded clonotypes may potentially have been confounded.

Sequencing input: blood. The receptor was derived from a man aged 65 to 79 in good health. The V gene is TRBV28 and the J gene is TRBJ2-3; too little of a D gene remains to name it. The sequence in DNA is TGTGCCAGCAGTAACAGACGCACAGATACGCAGTATTTT. This sequence encodes CASSNRRTDTQYF.